This T cell receptor (beta chain) derives from a study of T cells in Graves' hyperthyroidism and ophthalmopathy. Study information: Pretreatment peripheral blood was obtained at initial diagnosis. Whole-study results and caveats: Most thyroid clonotypes that were expanded above 0.001 also turned up in blood. Ophthalmopathy, as predicted by the model, came a median approximately 6.5 months after the prediction.

Regions amplified from RNA transcripts were the TCR beta CDR3 regions. With the HTBI primer set, the TCR CDR3 went through a first round of RT-PCR. From the multiplex PCR reads, TCRdb called clonotypes with MiXCR, one entry per CDR3 protein. The repertoire includes some 600,000 distinct CDR3 sequences, approximately 15% of them detected once, and 5.5% to 7.5% sits in the top ten. This clonotype occurred many times. Its cognate antigen is unknown. This TCR was recovered from a woman aged 30 to 39 with Graves' hyperthyroidism that later progressed to Graves' ophthalmopathy. The sequenced sample was blood.

In DNA, the CDR3 is TGTGCCAGCAGTAGAGGTCTGGATGGCTACACCTTC. Translating it yields CASSRGLDGYTF. The chain recombines TRBV6-1 with TRBJ1-2, with D uncertain. V shed 5 bases and J shed 6 bases, with 10 bases lying between them. CDR1 and CDR2 (germline): MNHNS, SASEGT. The CDR3 runs 12 residues.